This TCR beta chain derives from a study of T cell responses to AZD1222 COVID-19 vaccine. The wider study: Second-dose groups at about 4 or about 12 weeks were pooled. Study results and caveats: Across spike, vaccine-associated CD4 TCRs were found, dominant at 160-218 and 743-854. Of spike-specific TCRs, nearly half reportedly target regions left unmutated in variants.

In regard to this clone: Its matching antigen is unknown.

Only in-frame clones appear in the TCRdb table, and some are missing; sequencing was by immunoSEQ multiplex PCR. This table has 200,000 or so clones, 75% to 90% appearing once. The source is an adult in good health. This sample comprised peripheral blood, obtained on day 0 of AZD1222 vaccination.

CDR3 DNA: TGTGCCAGCACCCCAGTTAGCGAGCAGTACTTC. Translating it yields CASTPVSEQYF. The rearrangement joins TRBV7-9 to TRBJ2-7; D is unresolved. Trimming cost V 7 bases and J 6 bases, with 10 bases left between them. The CDR3 totals 11 residues. CDR1 and CDR2 (germline): SEHNR, FQNEAQ (reference sequence).